This TCR beta chain stems from a study of identical twins. TCRdb ran MiXCR on the 5' RACE reads and lists one entry per CDR3 protein. The data show 400,000 to 550,000 distinct CDR3 sequences, around 24% seen once. V shed 8 bases and J 2 bases; nucleotides not matched to a gene: 4. Germline values: CDR1 LGHDT, CDR2 YNNKEL (reference sequence). The CDR3 runs 13 residues. The sample also formed part of further work on T cells expressing NK-cell markers. According to that study: The eight sequenced donors comprised seven who were HCMV-seropositive and one who was seronegative. The CD3+CD56-NKG2C+ fraction of a few donors was likewise dominated by these clonotypes.

Material: CD4+ T cells sorted from blood. This chain links TRBV3-1 with TRBJ2-3; TRBD2 aligns across 7 bases. The clonotype was recovered from a woman aged 18-35 years in good health. The CDR3 loop is CASRDYHTDTQYF. CDR3 bases: TGTGCCAGCCGGGACTATCACACAGATACGCAGTATTTT.